Below, 17 T cell receptor beta chains from the same sample are listed, as sequenced in a study of response to subunit inactivated influenza vaccine. MiXCR, run by TCRdb on the RT-PCR reads, gives a single entry per CDR3 protein. The sample lists fewer than 350,000 distinct CDR3 sequences; around a fifth were seen once. The material was PBMCs from blood, obtained approximately 22 months after vaccination. All receptors come from a man aged 50-75 years who received an inactivated influenza vaccine.

In its sample, this clonotype was seen a few times. The chain couples TRBV20-1 to TRBJ2-1; 10 bases map to TRBD1. Germline trimming cut 1 base from V and 3 bases from J; bases unmatched to any gene: 6. The germline CDR1 and CDR2 sequences are DFQATT and SNEGSKA (reference sequence). CDR3 size: 16 residues. CDR3 in amino acids: CSARGEGDRGYNEQFF. In nucleotides, the CDR3 is TGCAGTGCTAGAGGTGAAGGGGACAGGGGCTACAATGAGCAGTTCTTC.

This clonotype was seen at least ten times. The V call is TRBV4-2, the J call TRBJ1-4; no definite D call. The length of the CDR3 is 15 residues. Germline V gene data show CDR1 as LGHNA and CDR2 as YNFKEQ. V lost 0 bases, J lost 5 bases, and 10 bases lay in between. The CDR3 bases are TGTGCCAGCAGCCAAGATGGCATTGGCAATGAAAAACTGTTTTTT. Translated, it gives CASSQDGIGNEKLFF.

The chain links TRBV5-1 to TRBJ2-1; tentative D call: TRBD1 (6 bases). The CDR3 extends over 14 amino acids. Trimming removed 7 bases from V and 6 bases from J, with 17 bases in between. Germline CDR1 SGHRS, CDR2 YFSETQ. The CDR3 region is CASDPGGQGNEQFF. CDR3 DNA: TGCGCCAGCGACCCTGGGGGCCAGGGCAATGAGCAGTTCTTC.

This chain links TRBV19 with TRBJ2-7, with 10 bases lining up with TRBD2. The germline gives CDR1 LNHDA, CDR2 SQIVND (reference sequence). V shed 2 bases, J shed 1 base, and the junction held 8 bases outside the gene matches. The CDR3 has 17 amino acids. This chain's CDR3 is CASSIKGWTSGSYEQYF. CDR3 coding DNA: TGTGCCAGTAGTATAAAGGGGTGGACTAGCGGATCCTACGAGCAGTACTTC.

The chain uses TRBV5-1 and TRBJ1-1, with 7 nucleotides matching TRBD1. V lost 6 bases to trimming and J lost 1 base; unmatched junction nucleotides: 9. The germline gives CDR1 SGHRS, CDR2 YFSETQ. The length of the CDR3 is 15 residues. CDR3 nucleotide sequence: TGCGCCAGCAAACCCTGGACAGGAGAGAACACTGAAGCTTTCTTT. This encodes CASKPWTGENTEAFF.

There are many counts of this clonotype. The J gene is TRBJ1-2, the V gene TRBV5-1; possibly TRBD1 for D (6 bases). The CDR3 totals 14 residues. Looked up from germline, CDR1 is SGHRS and CDR2 is YFSETQ. Trimming removed 4 bases at V and 5 bases at J, with 15 bases between. The CDR3 spells CASSLKGEDYGYTF. For the CDR3, the DNA is TGCGCCAGCAGCCTTAAGGGGGAGGATTATGGCTACACCTTC.

The chain combines TRBV13 with TRBJ2-1; D is undetermined. The V and J ends lost 8 bases and 7 bases respectively, with 15 bases between them. Germline CDR1 and CDR2: PRHDT and FYEKMQ (reference sequence). The CDR3 contains 13 residues. The CDR3 coding sequence is TGTGCCAGCCGGCAGGCCCCTTTAAATGAGCAGTTCTTC. Translation: CASRQAPLNEQFF.

This clonotype showed up just a few times. The chain joins TRBV7-8 to TRBJ2-7; maybe TRBD2 (7 bases). The CDR3 is 16 residues long. The V end was cut by 0 bases, the J end by 3 bases, with 15 bases between. From germline, CDR1 is SGHVS and CDR2 FQNEAQ. This chain's CDR3 is CASSLARRGLDYEQYF. As DNA, the CDR3 is TGTGCCAGCAGCTTAGCTCGGCGGGGGCTCGACTACGAGCAGTACTTC.

This clonotype was seen ten or more times. The genes are TRBV20-1 and TRBJ1-1; D is perhaps TRBD1 (6 bases). This CDR3 is 14 amino acids long. Germline V lookup: CDR1 DFQATT, CDR2 SNEGSKA (reference sequence). Trimming took off 3 bases at V and 1 base at J, with 12 bases between the two ends. The CDR3 sequence is CSASLGTPNTEAFF. The DNA for the CDR3 is TGCAGTGCTAGTCTCGGGACACCGAACACTGAAGCTTTCTTT.

The rearrangement uses TRBV7-8 and TRBJ1-5; 7 nucleotides line up with TRBD1. The CDR3 totals 17 residues. Germline CDR1 reads SGHVS; CDR2 reads FQNEAQ. J lost 0 bases, V lost 5 bases, and 10 bases had no gene match. The CDR3 nucleotides read TGTGCCAGCAGCCCGCGGGACAGCCTTTATAGCAATCAGCCCCAGCATTTT. Its protein product is CASSPRDSLYSNQPQHF.

To note about this clonotype: Since the CDR3 does not end with the conserved phenylalanine or tryptophan, this likely comes from a read error. The DNA is left out, because the CDR3 cannot be placed on it with certainty; the CDR3 is given as TCRdb lists it. The V call is TRBV6-5, the J call TRBJ1-1. Germline assignment: CDR1 MNHEY and CDR2 SVGAGI. 15 amino acids form the CDR3, both terminal residues included. The CDR3 here is CASSYSRTPAREPLV.

This clonotype was seen a few times. The chain employs TRBV6-9 and TRBJ1-6, with 7 positions matching TRBD1. From germline, CDR1 is MNHGY and CDR2 SVAAGI. Trimming cost V 10 bases and J 6 bases; bases outside gene matches: 6. CDR3 size: 13 residues. For the CDR3, the DNA is TGTGCCAACTTGACAGGGCTTAATTCACCCCTCCACTTT. This sequence encodes CANLTGLNSPLHF.

The chain joins TRBV20-1 to TRBJ2-3, with 8 bases lining up with TRBD2. Trimming at V came to 6 bases and at J to 2 bases, leaving 10 bases not matched to a gene. Germline V lookup: CDR1 DFQATT, CDR2 SNEGSKA (reference sequence). This CDR3 has 15 residues. This CDR3 is CSAHGASGHTDTQYF. DNA of the CDR3: TGCAGTGCCCATGGGGCTAGCGGGCACACAGATACGCAGTATTTT.

This chain connects TRBV29-1 to TRBJ2-3; 11 bases agree with TRBD2. Germline loops: CDR1 SQVTM, CDR2 ANQGSEA. This CDR3 has 14 residues. Trimming cost V 7 bases and J 3 bases; bases outside gene matches: 6. The CDR3 coding sequence is TGCAGCGCCTTCGCTAGCGGGAGGACAGATACGCAGTATTTT. Translation: CSAFASGRTDTQYF.

The rearrangement uses TRBV20-1 and TRBJ2-2, with D hard to call. The CDR3 spans 15 residues. Trimming cost V 6 bases and J 1 base, with 15 bases left between them. Germline CDR1 and CDR2: DFQATT and SNEGSKA (reference sequence). CDR3 residues: CSAPVAQRNTGELFF. As DNA, the CDR3 is TGCAGTGCCCCAGTCGCTCAAAGGAACACCGGGGAGCTGTTTTTT.

V gene TRBV2 combines with J gene TRBJ1-6; D remains ambiguous. The CDR3 covers 19 residues. Germline CDR1 reads SNHLY; CDR2 reads FYNNEI. Between the trimmed V and J ends, which lost 0 bases and 2 bases, there was a span of 17 bases. The CDR3 loop is CASSEARYFSVTYNSPLHF. CDR3 coding DNA: TGTGCCAGCAGTGAAGCGCGTTATTTTTCGGTGACCTATAATTCACCCCTCCACTTT.

At least ten counts were recorded for this clonotype. This chain uses TRBV5-1 with TRBJ1-1; the D gene is possibly TRBD1 (5 bases). Germline CDR1 and CDR2: SGHRS and YFSETQ. The germline V and J ends were trimmed by 5 bases and 10 bases, with 12 bases remaining between them. CDR3 length equals 11 residues. CDR3 sequence (DNA): TGCGCCAGCAGGGAAGAAACAGGAGCTTTCTTT. Encoded protein: CASREETGAFF.